Following are 27 T cell receptor beta chains from one sample sequenced in a study of OX40 agonist ivuxolimab in advanced cancers. This table comes from immunoSEQ multiplex PCR, and its TCRdb copy is limited to in-frame clones, with some not included. The sample consists of 71,000 or so clones, 70% to 90% of them appearing once. Sequencing was performed on CD4+ or CD8+ T cells sorted from blood, taken in a trial of the OX40 agonist ivuxolimab. Source of these receptors: an adult with an advanced solid tumor such as melanoma, head and neck, liver or kidney cancer.

The chain is built from TRBV5-5 and TRBJ1-2, with 9 positions matching TRBD1. V lost 0 bases, J lost 3 bases, and 3 bases stayed unmatched. The CDR3 is 15 amino acids. Germline V gene lookup returns CDR1 SGHKS and CDR2 YYEKEE (reference sequence). CDR3 amino acids: CASSLVGDRDYGYTF. Written as DNA, the CDR3 is TGTGCCAGCAGCTTGGTGGGGGACAGGGACTATGGCTACACCTTC.

The CDR3: CASSIGRTIGNQPQHF. The CDR3 DNA reads TGTGCCAGTAGTATAGGTAGGACGATCGGCAATCAGCCCCAGCATTTT. This rearrangement joins TRBV19 to TRBJ1-5; D not resolved. CDR3 length: 16 amino acids. V was trimmed by 1 base and J by 2 bases, leaving 12 bases between them. CDR1 LNHDA and CDR2 SQIVND come from the germline V gene (reference sequence).

This CDR3 reads CASSPTGTGAIEAFF. CDR3 in DNA: TGTGCCAGCTCACCGACCGGGACAGGGGCTATTGAAGCTTTCTTT. The chain is built from TRBV18 and TRBJ1-1, with 10 bases that match TRBD1. Looked up from germline, CDR1 is KGHSH and CDR2 is LQKENI. The CDR3 has 15 residues. J gave up 7 bases and V 3 bases, and 8 bases lay outside the gene matches. The full variable domain, rest sourced from reference TRBV18 and TRBJ1-1, is NAGVMQNPRHLVRRRGQEARLRCSPMKGHSHVYWYRQLPEEGLKFMVYLQKENIIDESGMPKERFSAEFPKEGPSILRIQQVVRGDSAAYFCASSPTGTGAIEAFFGQGTRLTVV.

The chain recombines TRBV28 with TRBJ2-7; TRBD1 matches 9 bases. The CDR3 is 15 amino acids. The ends lost 1 base at V and 7 bases at J; junction bases unmatched: 8. The germline gives CDR1 MDHEN, CDR2 SYDVKM. The CDR3 region has the DNA TGTGCCAGCAGTTTATATGAACAGGGGGCAAAGGAGCAGTACTTC. Its translation: CASSLYEQGAKEQYF. Supplemented by reference TRBV28 and TRBJ2-7, the full variable domain reads DVKVTQSSRYLVKRTGEKVFLECVQDMDHENMFWYRQDPGLGLRLIYFSYDVKMKEKGDIPEGYSVSREKKERFSLILESASTNQTSMYLCASSLYEQGAKEQYFGPGTRLTVT.

The chain carries TRBV28 and TRBJ1-5, with D uncertain. The length of the CDR3 is 14 residues. Deletions cut 6 bases from V and 1 base from J, with 10 bases between. Germline loops: CDR1 MDHEN, CDR2 SYDVKM. CDR3 in DNA: TGTGCCAGCAGCCGTCGACGGAGCAATCAGCCCCAGCATTTT. Amino acid sequence: CASSRRRSNQPQHF.

This clone was picked up one time. The V call is TRBV15, the J call TRBJ2-5, with D uncertain. The length of the CDR3 is 12 residues. Germline V gene lookup returns CDR1 LNHNV and CDR2 YYDKDF (reference sequence). V shed 8 bases and J shed 5 bases, with 12 bases lying between them. CDR3 region: CATAAERETQYF. CDR3 in DNA: TGTGCCACCGCGGCAGAAAGGGAGACCCAGTACTTC.

On this clone: The junction does not match germline at one end; this may be a read error. The chain links TRBV6-1 to TRBJ2-7; TRBD1 matches 9 bases. Germline V gene data show CDR1 as MNHNS and CDR2 as SASEGT. The CDR3 runs to 16 residues. The chain's CDR3 is CAISEGDRAETYEQYF. The CDR3 DNA reads as TGTGCCATCAGTGAGGGGGACAGGGCCGAAACCTACGAGCAGTACTTC.

V gene TRBV19 combines with J gene TRBJ1-4, with D maybe TRBD1 (6 bases). CDR1 and CDR2 from the germline V gene are LNHDA and SQIVND (reference sequence). The V and J ends lost 5 bases and 5 bases respectively, with 18 bases between them. The CDR3 runs to 16 residues. The DNA for the CDR3 is TGTGCCAGTAGTCCAGCCCCGGGACACCGAAATGAAAAACTGTTTTTT. Encoded protein: CASSPAPGHRNEKLFF.

The V call is TRBV6-1, the J call TRBJ2-5; 10 bases agree with TRBD2. This CDR3 spans 15 amino acids. CDR1 and CDR2 from the germline V gene are MNHNS and SASEGT. The V and J ends lost 4 bases and 5 bases, in that order; junction bases with no gene match: 7. This CDR3 is CASSGLAGVRETQYF. As DNA, the CDR3 is TGTGCCAGCAGTGGGCTAGCGGGAGTTCGGGAGACCCAGTACTTC.

This clone was recorded a few times. The chain combines TRBV19 with TRBJ2-7; possible D gene TRBD2, 6 bases. From germline, CDR1 is LNHDA and CDR2 SQIVND (reference sequence). The CDR3 totals 13 residues. V was cut by 5 bases and J by 2 bases, with 10 bases left in between. CDR3: CASSGRETYEQYF. As DNA, the CDR3 is TGTGCCAGTAGTGGCCGGGAGACCTACGAGCAGTACTTC. The entire variable domain, with the rest obtained from reference TRBV19 and TRBJ2-7, is as follows: DGGITQSPKYLFRKEGQNVTLSCEQNLNHDAMYWYRQDPGQGLRLIYYSQIVNDFQKGDIAEGYSVSREKKESFPLTVTSAQKNPTAFYLCASSGRETYEQYFGPGTRLTVT.

The chain recombines TRBV6-5 with TRBJ2-2; 9 positions match TRBD2. V shed 6 bases and J 1 base; nucleotides not matched to a gene: 0. Germline CDR1 and CDR2: MNHEY and SVGAGI. The CDR3 runs to 14 residues. The CDR3 loop reads CASRTSGNTGELFF. DNA of the CDR3: TGTGCCAGCAGGACTAGCGGGAACACCGGGGAGCTGTTTTTT.

This sequence joins TRBV6-1 and TRBJ2-5; D is perhaps TRBD1 (6 bases). The DNA matches TRBJ2-7 better at its end, which makes the J call doubtful. Germline V gene sequence: CDR1 MNHNS, CDR2 SASEGT. This CDR3 spans 13 amino acids. CDR3 sequence (DNA): TGTGCCAGCACCCAGGGGTATAGAAACGAGCAGTACTTC. Its translation is CASTQGYRNEQYF.

A single count supports this clone. The chain joins TRBV19 to TRBJ2-7; the match to TRBD2 covers 8 bases. Germline CDR1 reads LNHDA; CDR2 reads SQIVND (reference sequence). This CDR3 has 13 amino acids. Germline trimming cut 7 bases from V and 6 bases from J; bases unmatched to any gene: 8. The CDR3 DNA follows: TGTGCCAGTAATGCGGGACTAGTGGGCGAGCAGTACTTC. Its translation is CASNAGLVGEQYF.

V and J are TRBV30 and TRBJ2-5; D call uncertain. The CDR3 has 12 amino acids. V lost 1 base and J 6 bases, leaving 9 bases between the germline ends. The germline gives CDR1 GTSNPN, CDR2 SVGIG (reference sequence). The CDR3 spells CAWSGTPKTQYF. The DNA of the CDR3 is TGTGCCTGGAGTGGCACTCCGAAGACCCAGTACTTC.

The V call is TRBV13, the J call TRBJ2-5; D not resolved. This CDR3 has 14 amino acids. The V and J ends lost 3 bases and 8 bases respectively, with 16 bases between them. CDR1 PRHDT and CDR2 FYEKMQ come from the germline V gene (reference sequence). The CDR3 region has the DNA TGTGCCAGCAGCTTTTTACAGAACAAGAGAACCCAGTACTTC. This encodes CASSFLQNKRTQYF.

The genes are TRBV5-1 and TRBJ2-3; 11 nucleotides agree with TRBD2. Germline assignment: CDR1 SGHRS and CDR2 YFSETQ. The CDR3 loop spans 16 amino acids. With V trimmed by 0 bases and J by 5 bases, 5 bases remained unmatched. The CDR3 DNA sequence: TGCGCCAGCAGCTTGGTGTTAGCGGGAGGGGTAGATACGCAGTATTTT. This sequence encodes CASSLVLAGGVDTQYF.

The chain is built from TRBV18 and TRBJ2-2, with TRBD1 matching 7 bases. The germline V gene encodes CDR1 KGHSH and CDR2 LQKENI. V lost 3 bases and J lost 0; bases outside the gene matches: 4. The CDR3 sequence is 16 residues long. CDR3 amino acids: CASSPWDRANTGELFF. In DNA, the CDR3 is TGTGCCAGCTCACCTTGGGACAGAGCGAACACCGGGGAGCTGTTTTTT.

The chain is built from TRBV2 and TRBJ2-5, with D perhaps given as TRBD1 or TRBD2 (6 bases each). V lost 4 bases and J lost 1, with 19 bases in between. Per germline, CDR1 SNHLY and CDR2 FYNNEI. This CDR3 contains 17 residues. The CDR3 DNA sequence: TGTGCCAGCAGTGGTAACCCCTCGGGGGACATCCAAGAGACCCAGTACTTC. Its protein product is CASSGNPSGDIQETQYF.

This rearrangement joins TRBV19 to TRBJ1-4; D is ambiguous. CDR1 and CDR2 (germline): LNHDA, SQIVND (reference sequence). This CDR3 contains 12 residues. V was pared by 5 bases and J by 0 bases, with 1 base between. This CDR3 reads CASSPTNEKLFF. The CDR3 nucleotides read TGTGCCAGTAGTCCAACTAATGAAAAACTGTTTTTT.

Regarding this clone: This sample also contains other DNA sequences that code for the same CDR3. The chain has TRBV18 and TRBJ2-5, with D unresolved. V was shortened by 4 bases and J by 1 base, with 1 base between the two germline ends. The germline V gene has CDR1 KGHSH and CDR2 LQKENI. This CDR3 has 11 amino acids. The CDR3, as DNA: TGTGCCAGCTCACTCCAAGAGACCCAGTACTTC. It specifies CASSLQETQYF.

The genes are TRBV9 and TRBJ2-3; perhaps D is TRBD1 or TRBD2 (6 bases each). Germline-derived CDR1 and CDR2 are SGDLS and YYNGEE. There are 17 residues in the CDR3. Trimming left V 1 base short and J 0 bases short, with 15 bases between. CDR3 loop: CASSVNPTGASTDTQYF. CDR3 nucleotide sequence: TGTGCCAGCAGCGTAAACCCGACGGGGGCTAGCACAGATACGCAGTATTTT.

The rearrangement links TRBV12-5 to TRBJ1-1; weak D call: TRBD1 (5 bases). Looked up from germline, CDR1 is LGHNT and CDR2 is FRNRAP. Trimming shortened V by 3 bases and J by 0 bases, and 8 bases separated the two germline ends. This CDR3 contains 14 residues. The CDR3: CASGFWGMNTEAFF. CDR3 nucleotides: TGTGCTAGTGGTTTCTGGGGCATGAACACTGAAGCTTTCTTT.

The rearrangement links TRBV5-4 to TRBJ2-7; TRBD2 matches at 12 bases. Germline assignment: CDR1 SGHNT and CDR2 YYREEE (reference sequence). The V gene end was trimmed by 4 bases and the J gene end by 6 bases; junction bases not matched to a gene: 5. This CDR3 contains 14 residues. CDR3 in DNA: TGTGCCAGCAGCATGACTAGCGGGGGCCTCGAGCAGTACTTC. It specifies CASSMTSGGLEQYF.

This clone was seen once. J is TRBJ2-2 and V is TRBV30; 8 bases match TRBD1. V shed 2 bases, J shed 4 bases, and the junction held 3 bases outside the gene matches. CDR3 size: 14 residues. The germline V gene has CDR1 GTSNPN and CDR2 SVGIG (reference sequence). The CDR3 coding sequence is TGTGCCTGGAGTCTTACAGGGGGCACCGGGGAGCTGTTTTTT. This codes for CAWSLTGGTGELFF.

V gene TRBV7-2 combines with J gene TRBJ2-7; D uncertain. Per germline, CDR1 SGHTA and CDR2 FQGNSA. V dropped 8 bases and J dropped 8 bases, with 19 bases sitting between them. The CDR3 runs to 13 residues. The CDR3 nucleotides read TGTGCCAGCGGGTCCCCAGGATATACGAAGCAGTACTTC. It codes for CASGSPGYTKQYF.

The chain joins TRBV7-2 to TRBJ1-1; D uncertain. Trimming cost V 5 bases and J 4 bases, with 17 bases left between them. CDR3 length: 15 amino acids. Germline V gene data show CDR1 as SGHTA and CDR2 as FQGNSA. The CDR3 coding sequence is TGTGCCAGCAGCCGTCCACAGAGAGGGAGCACTGAAGCTTTCTTT. Protein product: CASSRPQRGSTEAFF. The full variable domain, in which reference TRBV7-2 and TRBJ1-1 provide the parts outside the CDR3, is GAGVSQSPSNKVTEKGKDVELRCDPISGHTALYWYRQSLGQGLEFLIYFQGNSAPDKSGLPSDRFSAERTGGSVSTLTIQRTQQEDSAVYLCASSRPQRGSTEAFFGQGTRLTVV.

The rearrangement links TRBV11-2 to TRBJ2-7; 10 bases fit TRBD1. Germline assignment: CDR1 SGHAT and CDR2 FQNNGV. CDR3 length: 15 amino acids. Trimming at V came to 5 bases and at J to 3 bases, leaving 7 bases not matched to a gene. The CDR3 loop reads CASSPAGTGVYEQYF. CDR3 in DNA: TGTGCCAGCAGCCCCGCCGGGACAGGGGTCTACGAGCAGTACTTC.